This T cell receptor (beta chain) was obtained from a study of T cell repertoires in ileal Crohn's disease. The V and J ends lost 3 bases and 7 bases respectively, with 19 bases between them. Germline V CDR1 and CDR2: SGHAT, FQNNGV. The CDR3 covers 15 residues. TCRdb's table, derived via immunoSEQ multiplex PCR, lists solely in-frame clones and lacks some. The sample contains about 60,000 clones, roughly 91% of which appear only once. Time point indicated: neoterminal ileum biopsy at postoperative endoscopy, about 6 months after surgery. With respect to this clone: The antigen is not known.

Study results and limitations: Compared with CD4 T cells, sorted CD8 cells carried more expanded clones.

The clonotype comes from an adult with Crohn's disease. This chain connects TRBV11-2 to TRBJ2-7, with D possibly being TRBD1 (6 bases). Sequences were obtained from ileal tissue. CDR3 bases: TGTGCCAGCAGCTTGTCGGCAGGGGCCAATGGGGAGCAGTACGTC. The encoded protein is CASSLSAGANGEQYV.